Described below is a single TCR beta chain sequence and its context. This clone's antigen is unknown. Base qualities are not provided; no much larger clone lies one nucleotide away. The sample is drawn from a study of early T cells in non-severe SARS-CoV-2 infection (dated by TCRdb to the early 2020s). Regarding the research as a whole: TCR sequencing used bulk RNA from unsorted whole blood, so alpha and beta chains could not be paired.

The library was made by 5' RACE. Sequencing used a NextSeq 500. To correct for sequencing error and PCR bias, the TCR library protocol tagged individual cDNA molecules with unique molecular identifiers. Both TCR alpha and beta chains were sequenced, and tight co-correlation was observed between alpha and beta sequence abundances in each sample. The original methods were these. V gene, J gene and CDR3 annotation of TCR sequences was performed with Decombinator V4. Expanded TCRs were defined as changing significantly between any two time points under a Poisson model with p below 0.0001. TCR abundances were normalised to the total number of TCRs sequenced per sample and were expressed as counts per million. TRAV1-2 paired with TRAJ12, TRAJ20 or TRAJ33 defined MAIT TCRs, while TRAV10 paired with TRAJ18 defined iNKT TCRs. A search of VDJdb, accessed on 1 November 2021, was run for TCRs annotated to CMV, EBV and SARS-CoV-2, with TCRs annotated for multiple antigens excluded. TCRdb reprocessed the public reads (quality trimming at Q25 with fastp, clone calling with MiXCR) and kept in-frame beta chains. CDR3 protein sequences are deduplicated, and each keeps its most common genes and DNA. Here the V and J calls rest on TCRdb's processing, not on the authors' analysis. Present in this sample are some 70,000 distinct CDR3 sequences, approximately 12% of which were seen just once. Of the sample, approximately 4% falls within the top ten clones.

Results and caveats for the whole study, not just this receptor: Matching against VDJdb was skewed toward anti-spike CD8 responses, likely underestimated virus-specific expansions, and missed private and CD4 specificities.

Set within a cohort of healthcare workers in London, UK, this nested case-control study involved weekly PCR testing of nasopharyngeal swabs along with blood sampling. Healthcare workers were recruited between 23 and 31 March 2020, during the week of the UK lockdown, and were followed weekly for up to about 15 weeks. The trim is 5 bases for V and 4 bases for J, with a gap of 8 bases between the germline ends. The CDR3 contains 12 residues, cysteine and phenylalanine counted. The read is trimmed to its CDR3 DNA, 36 bases read in frame from base 1. The chain is made from TRBV12-3 or TRBV12-4 and TRBJ1-2; TRBD1 is a possible D gene, resting on 5 matching bases. The sequencing sample was made of whole blood. The source is an adult who was a healthcare worker with PCR-confirmed SARS-CoV-2 infection or an uninfected control (not recorded which). The DNA sequence is as follows: TGTGCCAGCAGTACAGGAGCCTATGGCTACACCTTC. It translates to CASSTGAYGYTF.